This TCR beta chain is from a study of control samples from healthy donors and cancer patients (dated by TCRdb to the early 2020s). Libraries were built with the immunoSEQ multiplex PCR assay. As stored in TCRdb, this immuneACCESS dataset retains in-frame rearrangements with V and J assigned. A fraction of the clones does not appear; measured against another copy, unresolved V genes explain less than half of the discrepancy, and the remainder lacks a known reason. The sample records tens of thousands of clones, roughly 82% of which are singletons. The top ten clones comprise around 10% of the sample. As for this clone: No antigen is known for it. The record has no base qualities; no much larger clone is one base away.

V is cut by 2 bases and J by 10 bases, and the space between the germline ends is 12 bases. From the cysteine through the phenylalanine, the CDR3 covers 13 amino acids. Only CDR3 DNA is held: 39 bases, read in frame from base 1. CDR1 is given as LGHDT and CDR2 as YNNKEL, both from the germline V gene (reference sequence). The chain was built from TRBV3-1 (or the pseudogene TRBV3-2) and TRBJ2-1; confidence is insufficient to name the D gene. The source of this sequence is a man in his 60s with head and neck cancer. The sample consisted of PBMCs. The CDR3 in this case is CASSQFPIEEQFF. The sequenced DNA: TGTGCCAGCAGCCAATTTCCAATAGAAGAGCAGTTCTTC.